This T cell receptor beta chain was identified during a study of blood T cell repertoires in COVID-19. Study background: PBMCs, B-cell-depleted T cells, or T cells were the source of the cDNA or gDNA that made up the material.

In the authors' workflow: Quantification of nucleated cells was approximated via reference gene primer amplification. TCRdb's copy holds only in-frame clones and misses some; the assay was immunoSEQ multiplex PCR. V and J calls and clone size are as listed in that table; D and trimming were resolved from the DNA. Among 59,000 or so clones listed, 79% were seen once. In germline, CDR1 is SGHTA, CDR2 FQGTGA. This CDR3 has 13 amino acids. V lost 4 bases, J lost 9 bases, and 6 bases stayed unmatched. The receptor was isolated from a man aged 60 to 75 with acute or convalescent COVID-19. The rearrangement uses TRBV7-3 and TRBJ2-1; 7 bases agree with TRBD1. Sequenced input: peripheral blood. This CDR3 reads CASSSTGASEQFF. In DNA form, the CDR3 reads TGTGCCAGCAGCTCTACAGGGGCCAGTGAGCAGTTCTTC.